What follows are 10 T cell receptor beta chains derived from one specimen sequenced in a study of shared clonotypes between healthy human individuals. Measured with immunoSEQ multiplex PCR; TCRdb has only the in-frame clones, and not every one. The repertoire holds approximately 2.1 million clones, with just over 90% as singletons. Input material: naive CD4+ T cells from PBMCs. Subset noted: CD45RA+ positively selected. Receptor source: a man younger than 30 in good health. Some clones in this sample may be carry-over from other donors' samples.

The chain uses TRBV28 and TRBJ2-3; no firm D call. Trimming left V 8 bases short and J 2 bases short, with 11 bases between. This CDR3 is built from 13 residues. CDR1 and CDR2 from the germline V gene are MDHEN and SYDVKM. CDR3 in DNA: TGTGCCAGCGGCGGAGCCCCCACAGATACGCAGTATTTT. This sequence encodes CASGGAPTDTQYF.

This rearrangement joins TRBV5-1 to TRBJ1-1, with 9 bases identical to TRBD1. The junction had 7 bases not matched to a gene; V was cut back by 3 bases and J by 10 bases. This CDR3 has 13 residues. The germline CDR1 and CDR2 sequences are SGHRS and YFSETQ. The CDR3: CASSSGQGPLAFF. CDR3 DNA sequence: TGCGCCAGCAGCTCCGGACAGGGGCCCCTAGCTTTCTTT.

The V call is TRBV27, the J call TRBJ2-3; 13 nucleotides match TRBD2. V was clipped by 4 bases and J by 3 bases; unmatched bases: 1. This CDR3 region has 15 residues. Germline V gene sequence: CDR1 MNHEY, CDR2 SMNVEV (reference sequence). CDR3 coding DNA: TGTGCCAGCAGTTCGGGACTAGCGGGGACAGATACGCAGTATTTT. Protein sequence: CASSSGLAGTDTQYF.

This clone occurred once. The V gene is TRBV2, the J gene TRBJ2-3; a weak D match, TRBD2 (6 bases). The CDR3 covers 15 residues. The germline V and J ends were trimmed by 2 bases and 0 bases, with 9 bases remaining between them. Germline CDR1 SNHLY, CDR2 FYNNEI. CDR3: CASSESGSSTDTQYF. CDR3 DNA: TGTGCCAGCAGTGAATCCGGGAGTAGCACAGATACGCAGTATTTT.

The rearrangement links TRBV5-6 to TRBJ1-1; 8 nucleotides line up with TRBD1. The CDR3 spans 17 residues. From germline, CDR1 is SGHDT and CDR2 YYEEEE. V trimming: 4 bases; J trimming: 5 bases; junction bases outside the gene matches: 16. CDR3 amino acids: CASSRRVAGGLGTEAFF. DNA of the CDR3: TGTGCCAGCAGCCGCCGGGTGGCAGGGGGCCTGGGAACTGAAGCTTTCTTT. Using reference TRBV5-6 and TRBJ1-1 for the parts outside the CDR3, the full variable domain is DAGVTQSPTHLIKTRGQQVTLRCSPKSGHDTVSWYQQALGQGPQFIFQYYEEEERQRGNFPDRFSGHQFPNYSSELNVNALLLGDSALYLCASSRRVAGGLGTEAFFGQGTRLTVV.

This chain connects TRBV25-1 to TRBJ1-2; no definite D call. The V and J ends lost 6 bases and 2 bases respectively, with 10 bases between them. The germline CDR1 and CDR2 sequences are MGHDK and SYGVNS. CDR3 size: 13 residues. CDR3 protein: CASSREPNYGYTF. The CDR3 coding sequence is TGTGCCAGCAGCAGAGAGCCAAACTATGGCTACACCTTC.

V gene TRBV7-6 combines with J gene TRBJ1-2; 9 bases map to TRBD1. Germline V lookup: CDR1 SGHVS, CDR2 FNYEAQ. V shed 3 bases, J shed 4 bases, and the junction held 3 bases outside the gene matches. The CDR3 length is 14 residues. CDR3: CASSFAGQGYGYTF. CDR3 bases: TGTGCCAGCAGCTTCGCGGGACAGGGCTATGGCTACACCTTC.

This clone was detected once. This chain joins TRBV28 and TRBJ1-2; D is perhaps TRBD1 (5 bases). Germline CDR1 MDHEN, CDR2 SYDVKM. V was cut by 8 bases and J by 3 bases, with 16 bases left in between. CDR3 size: 14 residues. The CDR3 is CASGRPGTDYGYTF. The CDR3 DNA reads as TGTGCCAGCGGGCGGCCCGGGACCGACTATGGCTACACCTTC.

The CDR3 DNA sequence: TGTGCCAGCAGGCCACTAGCGGGAGGCCAAAACATTCAGTACTTC. Its protein product is CASRPLAGGQNIQYF. The chain combines TRBV6-5 with TRBJ2-4; 12 bases match TRBD2. Looked up from germline, CDR1 is MNHEY and CDR2 is SVGAGI. V was clipped by 6 bases and J by 5 bases; unmatched bases: 5. The CDR3 extends over 15 amino acids.

CDR3 amino acids: CASSLLNPGQGTYEQYF. The CDR3 DNA sequence: TGTGCCAGCAGCTTACTGAACCCGGGACAGGGGACCTACGAGCAGTACTTC. The chain employs TRBV13 and TRBJ2-7; 10 positions match TRBD1. Trimming took 2 bases from V and 2 from J; bases not matched to a gene: 9. Germline V gene lookup returns CDR1 PRHDT and CDR2 FYEKMQ (reference sequence). The CDR3 is 17 residues long.